This TCR beta chain was sequenced during a study of cytomegalovirus exposure and HLA in healthy donors. The overall study: Earlier, fewer than 130 million unique TCR beta sequences were recovered from about 170 million T cells by an analysis.

Remarks on this clone: Its antigen is still unknown.

Healthy people donating bone marrow made up the donors. Study-wide findings and caveats: DRB1 had the most TCR associations and HLA-C the fewest, a later analysis found, with rates varying by HLA locus.

The CDR3 extends over 14 amino acids. The germline V gene has CDR1 SNHLY and CDR2 FYNNEI. Trimming took 2 bases from V and 3 from J, leaving 10 bases between them. Both 60 Vbeta primers and 13 Jbeta primers went into the PCR. Using immunoSEQ multiplex PCR, the repertoire was profiled, and TCRdb retains in-frame clones only, with some absent. This repertoire shows around 120,000 clones, 75% found once; its top ten account for more than 1.5%. Specimen: PBMCs. The sequence was collected from a woman aged 18-35 years in good health and CMV-seronegative. The V call is TRBV2, the J call TRBJ1-1; TRBD1 might be the D (5 bases). DNA of the CDR3: TGTGCCAGCAGTGAAAACGGGGGGGACACTGAAGCTTTCTTT. It yields the protein CASSENGGDTEAFF. Variable domain in full (rest from reference TRBV2 and TRBJ1-1): EPEVTQTPSHQVTQMGQEVILRCVPISNHLYFYWYRQILGQKVEFLVSFYNNEISEKSEIFDDQFSVERPDGSNFTLKIRSTKLEDSAMYFCASSENGGDTEAFFGQGTRLTVV.